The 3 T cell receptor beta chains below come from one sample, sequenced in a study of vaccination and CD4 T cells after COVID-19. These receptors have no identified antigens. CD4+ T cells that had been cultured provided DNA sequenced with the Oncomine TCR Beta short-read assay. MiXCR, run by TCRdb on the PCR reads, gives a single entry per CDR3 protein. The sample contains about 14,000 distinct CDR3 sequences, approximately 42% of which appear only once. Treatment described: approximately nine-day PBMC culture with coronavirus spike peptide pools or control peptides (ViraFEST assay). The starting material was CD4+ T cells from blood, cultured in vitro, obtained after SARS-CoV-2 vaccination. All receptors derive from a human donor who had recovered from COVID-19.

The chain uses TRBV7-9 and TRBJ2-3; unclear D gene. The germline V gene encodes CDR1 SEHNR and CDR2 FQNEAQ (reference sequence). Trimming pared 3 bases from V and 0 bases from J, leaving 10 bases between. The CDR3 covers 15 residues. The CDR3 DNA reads TGTGCCAGCAGCTTGCCAGTAACAAGCACAGATACGCAGTATTTT. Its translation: CASSLPVTSTDTQYF.

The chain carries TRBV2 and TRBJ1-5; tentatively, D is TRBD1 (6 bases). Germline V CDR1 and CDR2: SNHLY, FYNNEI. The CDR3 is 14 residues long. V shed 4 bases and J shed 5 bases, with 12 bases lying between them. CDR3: CASSAGHWDQPQHF. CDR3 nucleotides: TGTGCCAGCAGTGCGGGACATTGGGATCAGCCCCAGCATTTT. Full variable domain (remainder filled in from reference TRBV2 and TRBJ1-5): EPEVTQTPSHQVTQMGQEVILRCVPISNHLYFYWYRQILGQKVEFLVSFYNNEISEKSEIFDDQFSVERPDGSNFTLKIRSTKLEDSAMYFCASSAGHWDQPQHFGDGTRLSIL.

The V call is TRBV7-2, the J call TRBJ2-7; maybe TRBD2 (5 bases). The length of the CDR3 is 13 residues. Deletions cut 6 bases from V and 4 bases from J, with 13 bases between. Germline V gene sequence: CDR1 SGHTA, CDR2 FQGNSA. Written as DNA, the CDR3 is TGTGCCAGCAGTGAGGGAGTGGGATACGAGCAGTACTTC. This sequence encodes CASSEGVGYEQYF. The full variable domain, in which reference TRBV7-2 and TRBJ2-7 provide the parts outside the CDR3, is GAGVSQSPSNKVTEKGKDVELRCDPISGHTALYWYRQSLGQGLEFLIYFQGNSAPDKSGLPSDRFSAERTGGSVSTLTIQRTQQEDSAVYLCASSEGVGYEQYFGPGTRLTVT.